Each of the 18 T cell receptor beta chains below was sequenced from the same sample in a study of OX40 agonist ivuxolimab in advanced cancers. TCRdb's table, derived via immunoSEQ multiplex PCR, lists solely in-frame clones and lacks some. The table includes about 79,000 clones, 90% detected once. Sequencing used CD4+ or CD8+ T cells sorted from blood, obtained in a trial of the OX40 agonist ivuxolimab. Receptors originate from an adult with an advanced solid tumor such as melanoma, head and neck, liver or kidney cancer.

The CDR3 here is CASSQDPPSRGSLGYTF. The CDR3 coding sequence is TGCGCCAGCAGCCAAGACCCGCCTTCTAGAGGATCGTTGGGCTACACCTTC. The chain has TRBV4-1 and TRBJ1-2, with D unresolved. Germline assignment: CDR1 MGHRA and CDR2 YSYEKL. This CDR3 has 17 amino acids. V lost 0 bases and J 8 bases, leaving 22 bases between the germline ends.

The chain couples TRBV5-1 to TRBJ1-1, with D uncertain. Germline lookup yields CDR1 SGHRS and CDR2 YFSETQ. V lost 4 bases and J lost 0, with 10 bases in between. The CDR3 is 14 amino acids. The CDR3 coding sequence is TGCGCCAGCAGCGTTGACGGACTGAACACTGAAGCTTTCTTT. This encodes CASSVDGLNTEAFF.

This clone was detected only once. V usage is TRBV19 and J usage is TRBJ1-5, with 9 bases identical to TRBD1. There are 13 residues in the CDR3. Germline V gene lookup returns CDR1 LNHDA and CDR2 SQIVND (reference sequence). After removal of 5 bases from V and 7 bases from J, the junction contained 3 bases not matched to a gene. The DNA of the CDR3 is TGTGCCAGTAGTGGGACAGGGCAACAGCCCCAGCATTTT. Protein product: CASSGTGQQPQHF.

This sequence joins TRBV7-2 and TRBJ2-3, with TRBD2 matching 13 bases. The CDR3 extends over 16 amino acids. The junction had 4 bases not matched to a gene; V was cut back by 3 bases and J by 4 bases. Looked up from germline, CDR1 is SGHTA and CDR2 is FQGNSA. CDR3 protein: CASSFSGLAGADTQYF. As DNA, the CDR3 is TGTGCCAGCAGCTTCTCCGGACTAGCGGGGGCAGATACGCAGTATTTT.

This clone has more than one count but fewer than ten. The chain joins TRBV10-2 to TRBJ2-5; D gene uncertain. CDR3 length: 13 residues. The germline CDR1 and CDR2 sequences are WSHSY and SAAADI. V gave up 3 bases and J gave up 3 bases, with 8 bases separating them. The CDR3 loop is CASSDRPKETQYF. Here the CDR3 DNA reads TGCGCCAGCAGTGACCGACCGAAAGAGACCCAGTACTTC.

Remarks on this clone: The sample has other DNA sequences that encode this CDR3 too. In DNA form, the CDR3 reads TGTGCCAGCAGCCTGGGGGGGGGCACTGAAGCTTTCTTT. Its translation: CASSLGGGTEAFF. V is TRBV5-6 and J is TRBJ1-1; D perhaps matches TRBD1 (5 bases). V was pared by 4 bases and J by 4 bases, with 11 bases between. The CDR3 has 13 amino acids. The germline CDR1 and CDR2 sequences are SGHDT and YYEEEE.

This chain connects TRBV7-9 to TRBJ1-1; TRBD1 agrees at 9 bases. V gave up 4 bases and J gave up 8 bases; unmatched junction bases: 14. Germline V gene lookup returns CDR1 SEHNR and CDR2 FQNEAQ (reference sequence). This CDR3 region has 16 residues. CDR3 DNA sequence: TGTGCCAGCAGCTATTTAACCGGGACAGGGATAGGGGAAGCTTTCTTT. Encoded protein: CASSYLTGTGIGEAFF. Filled out from reference TRBV7-9 and TRBJ1-1, the complete variable domain reads DTGVSQNPRHKITKRGQNVTFRCDPISEHNRLYWYRQTLGQGPEFLTYFQNEAQLEKSRLLSDRFSAERPKGSFSTLEIQRTEQGDSAMYLCASSYLTGTGIGEAFFGQGTRLTVV.

A single count supports this clone. The chain joins TRBV5-8 to TRBJ1-3, with D unresolved. Germline-derived CDR1 and CDR2 are SGHTS and YDEGEE. The CDR3 length is 12 residues. Trimming left V 0 bases short and J 2 bases short, with 0 bases between. As DNA, the CDR3 is TGTGCCAGCAGCTTGGCTGGAAACACCATATATTTT. Residues: CASSLAGNTIYF.

This clone occurred a few times. The V gene is TRBV2, the J gene TRBJ1-6; D unclear. Germline V lookup: CDR1 SNHLY, CDR2 FYNNEI. With 7 bases removed from V and 3 bases from J, the gap between germline ends came to 10 bases. This CDR3 contains 14 residues. The CDR3 DNA sequence: TGTGCCAGCAAGGGCGGAATCTATAATTCACCCCTCCACTTT. This codes for CASKGGIYNSPLHF.

This rearrangement joins TRBV7-8 to TRBJ1-1, with no clear D. The CDR3 covers 14 residues. Trimming removed 1 base from V and 10 bases from J, with 16 bases in between. The germline V gene encodes CDR1 SGHVS and CDR2 FQNEAQ. CDR3 residues: CASSLDSWTGRAFF. CDR3 bases: TGTGCCAGCAGCTTAGACTCCTGGACCGGTCGAGCTTTCTTT.

The V and J genes are TRBV30 and TRBJ2-3; no reliable D call. The germline V and J ends were trimmed by 4 bases and 2 bases, with 13 bases remaining between them. This CDR3 is built from 14 residues. CDR1 is GTSNPN, CDR2 SVGIG, per germline (reference sequence). CDR3 in amino acids: CAWNKGSDTDTQYF. Here the CDR3 DNA reads TGTGCCTGGAACAAGGGCTCCGACACAGATACGCAGTATTTT.

This clone was detected once. This chain joins TRBV19 and TRBJ1-5; 7 positions agree with TRBD1. The CDR3 contains 15 residues. With V trimmed by 3 bases and J by 4 bases, 6 bases remained unmatched. Germline V gives CDR1 LNHDA, CDR2 SQIVND (reference sequence). CDR3 DNA: TGTGCCAGTAGTATGCTAGGGGGCGCGAATCAGCCCCAGCATTTT. This sequence encodes CASSMLGGANQPQHF.

The genes are TRBV6-5 and TRBJ2-5, with 8 bases lining up with TRBD1. The CDR3 has 15 residues. The ends lost 6 bases at V and 2 bases at J; junction bases unmatched: 8. From germline, CDR1 is MNHEY and CDR2 SVGAGI. The CDR3 here is CASSPRGRGQETQYF. Here the CDR3 DNA reads TGTGCCAGCAGCCCCAGGGGGCGGGGTCAAGAGACCCAGTACTTC.

The V gene is TRBV5-8, the J gene TRBJ1-2, with 7 bases identical to TRBD1. J gave up 4 bases and V 2 bases, and 5 bases lay outside the gene matches. This CDR3 is 14 amino acids long. Germline V lookup: CDR1 SGHTS, CDR2 YDEGEE. The chain's CDR3 is CASSLDRVRYGYTF. CDR3 sequence (DNA): TGTGCCAGCAGCTTAGACAGGGTGCGCTATGGCTACACCTTC.

This rearrangement joins TRBV6-1 to TRBJ2-3; TRBD2 agrees at 15 bases. Germline V gene lookup returns CDR1 MNHNS and CDR2 SASEGT. Trimming at V came to 5 bases and at J to 7 bases, leaving 4 bases not matched to a gene. The CDR3 is 15 residues long. This CDR3 reads CASSPGLAGGNTQYF. The CDR3 DNA reads TGTGCCAGCAGTCCCGGACTAGCGGGGGGGAATACGCAGTATTTT.

V gene TRBV28 combines with J gene TRBJ1-1; TRBD1 aligns across 10 bases. V was pared by 3 bases and J by 1 base, with 5 bases of the junction left unmatched. The CDR3 extends over 16 amino acids. CDR1 MDHEN and CDR2 SYDVKM come from the germline V gene. The CDR3 region has the DNA TGTGCCAGCAGTTTGGGGGACAGGGGTGAGAACACTGAAGCTTTCTTT. Translation gives CASSLGDRGENTEAFF.

The chain joins TRBV5-1 to TRBJ2-5; 12 bases fit TRBD2. J was trimmed by 7 bases and V by 0 bases; bases with no gene match: 10. CDR1 and CDR2 (germline): SGHRS, YFSETQ. The CDR3 runs to 17 residues. In DNA form, the CDR3 reads TGCGCCAGCAGCTTGGATGCTAGCGGGGGGGCATCTGGGACCCAGTACTTC. As protein: CASSLDASGGASGTQYF. Using reference TRBV5-1 and TRBJ2-5 for the parts outside the CDR3, the full variable domain is KAGVTQTPRYLIKTRGQQVTLSCSPISGHRSVSWYQQTPGQGLQFLFEYFSETQRNKGNFPGRFSGRQFSNSRSEMNVSTLELGDSALYLCASSLDASGGASGTQYFGPGTRLLVL.

This chain connects TRBV6-5 to TRBJ1-4, with D hard to call. Germline CDR1 is MNHEY and CDR2 is SVGAGI. This CDR3 is built from 16 residues. The germline V and J ends were trimmed by 4 bases and 0 bases, with 12 bases remaining between them. The CDR3 nucleotides are TGTGCCAGCAGTTTCAATAGGAGGGCAACTAATGAAAAACTGTTTTTT. It codes for CASSFNRRATNEKLFF.